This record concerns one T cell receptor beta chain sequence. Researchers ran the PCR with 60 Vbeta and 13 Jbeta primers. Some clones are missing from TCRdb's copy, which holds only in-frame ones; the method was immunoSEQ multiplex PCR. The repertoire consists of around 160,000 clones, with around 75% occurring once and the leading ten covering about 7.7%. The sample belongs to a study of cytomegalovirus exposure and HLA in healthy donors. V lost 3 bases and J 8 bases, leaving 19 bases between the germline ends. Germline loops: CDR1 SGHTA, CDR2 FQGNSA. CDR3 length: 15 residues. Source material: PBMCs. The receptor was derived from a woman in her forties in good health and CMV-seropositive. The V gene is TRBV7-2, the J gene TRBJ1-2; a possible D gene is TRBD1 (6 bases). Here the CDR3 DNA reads TGTGCCAGCAGCTTCTCCAGGGGCGCCCTAGGAGGCTACACCTTC. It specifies CASSFSRGALGGYTF.